A selection of T cell receptor beta chains follows, all from one sample in a study of T cells after yellow fever vaccination. TCRdb re-called the 5' RACE reads with MiXCR, one entry per CDR3 protein. This sample has approximately 300,000 distinct CDR3 sequences, with about 10% found just once. The sequencing used CD4+ T cells sorted from PBMCs, collected 45 days after the yellow fever booster vaccination. The receptor set was obtained from a man aged 18 to 29 who received the YFV17D yellow fever vaccine. Both conserved end residues are part of each CDR3. The order of the fields is V gene, D gene, J gene, clone size, CDR3 protein, CDR3 DNA. A D gene is named only where the DNA matches it firmly. Size is omitted from some rows. Given values are once, few, many or a class for expanded clones.

v_call: TRBV6-5; d_call: TRBD2; j_call: TRBJ2-5; clone_size: few; cdr3_aa: CASSPFVGGDTQYF; cdr3_nt: TGTGCCAGCAGCCCCTTCGTCGGGGGGGATACCCAGTACTTC
v_call: TRBV20-1; d_call: .; j_call: TRBJ2-7; clone_size: .; cdr3_aa: CSARARGPFSYEQYF; cdr3_nt: TGCAGTGCTAGAGCGCGGGGCCCTTTCTCCTACGAGCAGTACTTC
v_call: TRBV5-1; d_call: .; j_call: TRBJ2-7; clone_size: .; cdr3_aa: CASSLEGTGSYEQYF; cdr3_nt: TGCGCCAGCAGCTTGGAAGGGACTGGCTCCTACGAGCAGTACTTC
v_call: TRBV4-2; d_call: .; j_call: TRBJ1-5; clone_size: .; cdr3_aa: CASSPVGDGGGQPQHF; cdr3_nt: TGTGCCAGCAGCCCGGTTGGCGACGGGGGCGGCCAGCCCCAGCATTTT
v_call: TRBV12-3/TRBV12-4; d_call: TRBD1; j_call: TRBJ1-4; clone_size: .; cdr3_aa: CASSKTGVNEKLFF; cdr3_nt: TGTGCCAGCAGCAAAACAGGGGTTAATGAAAAACTGTTTTTT
v_call: TRBV5-4; d_call: TRBD1; j_call: TRBJ1-2; clone_size: few; cdr3_aa: CASSWDSVYGYTF; cdr3_nt: TGTGCCAGCAGCTGGGACAGCGTCTATGGCTACACCTTC
v_call: TRBV5-1; d_call: TRBD1; j_call: TRBJ1-2; clone_size: many; cdr3_aa: CASSFAQGGNGYTF; cdr3_nt: TGCGCCAGCAGCTTTGCTCAGGGGGGGAATGGCTACACCTTC
v_call: TRBV7-2; d_call: .; j_call: TRBJ2-7; clone_size: many; cdr3_aa: CASSSLAGALYEQYF; cdr3_nt: TGTGCCAGCAGCTCTTTGGCAGGGGCCCTCTACGAGCAGTACTTC
v_call: TRBV7-8; d_call: TRBD2; j_call: TRBJ2-5; clone_size: few; cdr3_aa: CASSKREQETQYF; cdr3_nt: TGTGCCAGCAGCAAGCGGGAACAAGAGACCCAGTACTTC
v_call: TRBV4-1; d_call: .; j_call: TRBJ1-3; clone_size: .; cdr3_aa: CASSQDSGNTIYF; cdr3_nt: TGCGCCAGCAGCCAAGATAGTGGAAACACCATATATTTT
v_call: TRBV12-3/TRBV12-4; d_call: .; j_call: TRBJ2-2; clone_size: many; cdr3_aa: CASSFGRTGELFF; cdr3_nt: TGTGCCAGCAGTTTCGGCCGGACCGGGGAGCTGTTTTTT
v_call: TRBV5-1; d_call: .; j_call: TRBJ1-6; clone_size: many; cdr3_aa: CASSPPEGNSPLHF; cdr3_nt: TGCGCCAGCAGCCCTCCGGAGGGTAATTCACCCCTCCACTTT
v_call: TRBV3-1; d_call: .; j_call: TRBJ2-7; clone_size: few; cdr3_aa: CASSRKKRNSYEQYF; cdr3_nt: TGTGCCAGCAGCCGAAAGAAACGGAACTCCTACGAGCAGTACTTC
v_call: TRBV6-5; d_call: .; j_call: TRBJ1-1; clone_size: few; cdr3_aa: CASFRGMNTEAFF; cdr3_nt: TGTGCCAGCTTTCGGGGCATGAACACTGAAGCTTTCTTT
v_call: TRBV11-2; d_call: TRBD1; j_call: TRBJ1-6; clone_size: many; cdr3_aa: CASSSRTGGGSPLHF; cdr3_nt: TGTGCCAGCAGCTCTCGGACAGGGGGTGGGTCACCCCTCCACTTT
v_call: TRBV5-6; d_call: .; j_call: TRBJ2-2; clone_size: once; cdr3_aa: CASSLGPGSNTGELFF; cdr3_nt: TGTGCCAGCAGCCTAGGGCCAGGTTCGAACACCGGGGAGCTGTTTTTT
v_call: TRBV5-1; d_call: .; j_call: TRBJ1-2; clone_size: .; cdr3_aa: CASSEKGEPYGYTF; cdr3_nt: TGCGCCAGCAGCGAAAAGGGGGAACCCTATGGCTACACCTTC
v_call: TRBV7-7; d_call: .; j_call: TRBJ2-2; clone_size: many; cdr3_aa: CASSSPTGELFF; cdr3_nt: TGTGCTAGCAGCTCACCCACCGGGGAGCTGTTTTTT
v_call: TRBV10-1; d_call: TRBD2; j_call: TRBJ2-3; clone_size: few; cdr3_aa: CASSGLAGGPQEDTQYF; cdr3_nt: TGCGCCAGCAGCGGACTAGCGGGGGGGCCGCAGGAAGATACGCAGTATTTT
v_call: TRBV3-1; d_call: .; j_call: TRBJ2-7; clone_size: few; cdr3_aa: CASSQVPGYF; cdr3_nt: TGTGCCAGCAGCCAAGTGCCTGGTTACTTC
v_call: TRBV5-1; d_call: TRBD1; j_call: TRBJ2-1; clone_size: .; cdr3_aa: CASSLEGADEQFF; cdr3_nt: TGCGCCAGCAGCTTGGAGGGGGCGGATGAGCAGTTCTTC
v_call: TRBV25-1; d_call: .; j_call: TRBJ1-2; clone_size: few; cdr3_aa: CASSEFWGYTF; cdr3_nt: TGTGCCAGCAGTGAATTCTGGGGCTACACCTTC
v_call: TRBV11-2; d_call: .; j_call: TRBJ2-3; clone_size: .; cdr3_aa: CASSSGGPGPTQYF; cdr3_nt: TGTGCCAGCAGTTCCGGGGGGCCGGGTCCTACGCAGTATTTT
v_call: TRBV6-5; d_call: .; j_call: TRBJ2-7; clone_size: few; cdr3_aa: CASSYNGWGYEQYF; cdr3_nt: TGTGCCAGCAGTTACAACGGTTGGGGCTACGAGCAGTACTTC
v_call: TRBV30; d_call: TRBD2; j_call: TRBJ2-5; clone_size: .; cdr3_aa: CAWSVLAFQETQYF; cdr3_nt: TGTGCCTGGAGTGTACTAGCGTTCCAAGAGACCCAGTACTTC
v_call: TRBV7-8; d_call: .; j_call: TRBJ2-5; clone_size: .; cdr3_aa: CASHPGWTSAGETQYF; cdr3_nt: TGTGCCAGCCACCCCGGTTGGACTTCGGCTGGGGAGACCCAGTACTTC
v_call: TRBV4-1; d_call: .; j_call: TRBJ1-3; clone_size: .; cdr3_aa: CASSQLPHGGLRNTIYF; cdr3_nt: TGCGCCAGCAGCCAGCTTCCCCATGGGGGGCTCCGAAACACCATATATTTT
v_call: TRBV7-2; d_call: TRBD2; j_call: TRBJ2-3; clone_size: .; cdr3_aa: CASSTGTTPDTQYF; cdr3_nt: TGTGCCAGCAGCACCGGGACTACCCCAGATACGCAGTATTTT
v_call: TRBV6-5; d_call: .; j_call: TRBJ1-1; clone_size: many; cdr3_aa: CASSLSIVGTEAFF; cdr3_nt: TGTGCCAGCAGTCTCTCTATAGTGGGCACTGAAGCTTTCTTT
v_call: TRBV6-5; d_call: .; j_call: TRBJ2-5; clone_size: .; cdr3_aa: CASSSHRVSRETQYF; cdr3_nt: TGTGCCAGCAGTTCACACAGGGTATCGAGAGAGACCCAGTACTTC
v_call: TRBV10-3; d_call: TRBD1; j_call: TRBJ2-5; clone_size: .; cdr3_aa: CAIKGAGQETQYF; cdr3_nt: TGTGCCATCAAGGGGGCAGGCCAAGAGACCCAGTACTTC
v_call: TRBV6-2/TRBV6-3; d_call: TRBD2; j_call: TRBJ2-1; clone_size: .; cdr3_aa: CASSYWTSRNSYNEQFF; cdr3_nt: TGTGCCAGCAGTTATTGGACTAGCCGAAACTCCTACAATGAGCAGTTCTTC
v_call: TRBV5-1; d_call: TRBD2; j_call: TRBJ2-3; clone_size: few; cdr3_aa: CASSLASSGYTQYF; cdr3_nt: TGCGCCAGCAGCTTGGCCTCTAGCGGCTATACGCAGTATTTT
v_call: TRBV6-5; d_call: TRBD1; j_call: TRBJ1-5; clone_size: .; cdr3_aa: CASSYSGTASNQPQHF; cdr3_nt: TGTGCCAGCAGTTACTCGGGGACAGCTAGCAATCAGCCCCAGCATTTT
v_call: TRBV20-1; d_call: .; j_call: TRBJ1-2; clone_size: few; cdr3_aa: CSAYRDTYGYTF; cdr3_nt: TGCAGTGCTTACAGGGATACATATGGCTACACCTTC
v_call: TRBV7-2; d_call: TRBD1; j_call: TRBJ1-5; clone_size: .; cdr3_aa: CASSHDRAGQPQHF; cdr3_nt: TGTGCCAGCAGTCACGACAGGGCCGGGCAGCCCCAGCATTTT
v_call: TRBV18; d_call: TRBD1; j_call: TRBJ2-5; clone_size: few; cdr3_aa: CASSPGQVGSQYF; cdr3_nt: TGTGCCAGCTCGCCGGGACAGGTGGGATCCCAGTACTTC
v_call: TRBV29-1; d_call: .; j_call: TRBJ1-5; clone_size: many; cdr3_aa: CSVGGVGNQPQHF; cdr3_nt: TGCAGCGTTGGGGGCGTCGGGAATCAGCCCCAGCATTTT
v_call: TRBV20-1; d_call: TRBD2; j_call: TRBJ2-7; clone_size: .; cdr3_aa: CSASTQAGGSYEQYF; cdr3_nt: TGCAGTGCCAGTACCCAGGCGGGGGGGTCGTACGAGCAGTACTTC
v_call: TRBV11-2; d_call: TRBD2; j_call: TRBJ2-6; clone_size: .; cdr3_aa: CASSLLAGGPSSGANVLTF; cdr3_nt: TGTGCCAGCAGCTTACTAGCGGGGGGCCCTAGCTCTGGGGCCAACGTCCTGACTTTC
v_call: TRBV28; d_call: TRBD1; j_call: TRBJ2-2; clone_size: .; cdr3_aa: CASSFRGTGPTGELFF; cdr3_nt: TGTGCCAGCAGTTTCAGAGGGACAGGACCCACCGGGGAGCTGTTTTTT
v_call: TRBV7-9; d_call: .; j_call: TRBJ1-2; clone_size: .; cdr3_aa: CASSSRGAVYGYTF; cdr3_nt: TGTGCCAGCAGCTCCCGGGGGGCGGTCTATGGCTACACCTTC
v_call: TRBV20-1; d_call: .; j_call: TRBJ1-2; clone_size: .; cdr3_aa: CSARDKIRGGYTF; cdr3_nt: TGCAGTGCTAGAGATAAAATTAGAGGTGGCTACACCTTC
v_call: TRBV6-1; d_call: TRBD1; j_call: TRBJ2-6; clone_size: few; cdr3_aa: CASSGTGMINVLTF; cdr3_nt: TGTGCCAGCAGTGGGACAGGGATGATCAACGTCCTGACTTTC
v_call: TRBV11-1; d_call: TRBD2; j_call: TRBJ2-3; clone_size: few; cdr3_aa: CASSFGGARGTDTQYF; cdr3_nt: TGTGCCAGCAGCTTCGGGGGGGCCCGAGGCACAGATACGCAGTATTTT
v_call: TRBV2; d_call: TRBD2; j_call: TRBJ2-3; clone_size: .; cdr3_aa: CASSEGIGWEGSTDTQYF; cdr3_nt: TGTGCCAGCAGTGAAGGTATAGGTTGGGAGGGGTCGACAGATACGCAGTATTTT
v_call: TRBV7-2; d_call: .; j_call: TRBJ2-1; clone_size: many; cdr3_aa: CASRLADEQFF; cdr3_nt: TGTGCCAGCAGGCTGGCGGATGAGCAGTTCTTC
v_call: TRBV7-9; d_call: TRBD2; j_call: TRBJ2-3; clone_size: few; cdr3_aa: CASSLLPLAGYTDTQYF; cdr3_nt: TGTGCCAGCAGCCTACTCCCACTAGCGGGGTACACAGATACGCAGTATTTT